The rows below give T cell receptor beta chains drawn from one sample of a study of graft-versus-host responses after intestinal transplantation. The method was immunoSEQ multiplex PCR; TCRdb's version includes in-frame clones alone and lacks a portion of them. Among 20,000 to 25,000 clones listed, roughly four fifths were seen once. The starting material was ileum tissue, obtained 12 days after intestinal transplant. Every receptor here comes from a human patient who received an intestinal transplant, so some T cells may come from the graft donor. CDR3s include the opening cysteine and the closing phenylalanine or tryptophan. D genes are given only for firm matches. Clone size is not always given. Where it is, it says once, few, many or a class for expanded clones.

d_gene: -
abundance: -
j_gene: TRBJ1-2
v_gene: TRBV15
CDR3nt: TGTGCCACCAGCAGAGATCGGGGGGTGGAAGCTAACTATGGCTACACCTTC
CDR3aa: CATSRDRGVEANYGYTF

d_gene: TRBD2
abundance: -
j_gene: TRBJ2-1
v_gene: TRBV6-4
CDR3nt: TGTGCCAGCAGTGAGGGACTAGCGGGAAATGAGCAGTTCTTC
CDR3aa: CASSEGLAGNEQFF

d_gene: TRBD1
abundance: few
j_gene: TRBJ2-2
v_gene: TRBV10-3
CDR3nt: TGTGCCATCAGATTGGGACAGGGAACCGGGGAGCTGTTTTTT
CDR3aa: CAIRLGQGTGELFF

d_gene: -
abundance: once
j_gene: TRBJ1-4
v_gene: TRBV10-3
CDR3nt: TGTGCCATCACCCCCGGAGGCCGAGGCGAAAAACTGTTTTTT
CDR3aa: CAITPGGRGEKLFF

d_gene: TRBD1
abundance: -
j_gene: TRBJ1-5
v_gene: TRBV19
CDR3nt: TGTGCCAGTAGCGCGACGGACAGGGTAAGACAGCCCCAGCATTTT
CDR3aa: CASSATDRVRQPQHF

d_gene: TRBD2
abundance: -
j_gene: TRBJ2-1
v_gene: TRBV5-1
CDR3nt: TGCGCCAGCAGCTGGGGACTAGCCTTTAGTAGTGAGCAGTTCTTC
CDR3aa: CASSWGLAFSSEQFF

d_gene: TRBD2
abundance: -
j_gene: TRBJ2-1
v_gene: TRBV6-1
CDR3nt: TGTGCCAGCAGTGCTTCTAGCGGGGGGGCGGATGAGCAGTTCTTC
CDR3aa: CASSASSGGADEQFF

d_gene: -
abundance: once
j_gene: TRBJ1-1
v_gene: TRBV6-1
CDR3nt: TGTGCCAGCGGCCAGGGCCCTGAAGCTTTCTTT
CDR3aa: CASGQGPEAFF

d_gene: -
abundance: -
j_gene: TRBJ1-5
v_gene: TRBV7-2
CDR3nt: TGTGCCAGCAGCTTTTCAGGGGATCAGCCCCAGCATTTT
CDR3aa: CASSFSGDQPQHF

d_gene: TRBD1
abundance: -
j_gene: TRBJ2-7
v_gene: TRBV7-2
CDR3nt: TGTGCCAGCAGCCGAAAAGCAGGGGGCGAGCAGTACTTC
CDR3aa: CASSRKAGGEQYF

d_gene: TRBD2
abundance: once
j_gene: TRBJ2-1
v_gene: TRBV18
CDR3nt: TGTGCCAGCTCACCACCGGGACTAGCGGAGTACAATGAGCAGTTCTTC
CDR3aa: CASSPPGLAEYNEQFF

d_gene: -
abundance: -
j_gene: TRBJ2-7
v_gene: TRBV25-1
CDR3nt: TGTGCCAGCAGTGAATACGGTAACTACGAGCAGTACTTC
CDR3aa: CASSEYGNYEQYF

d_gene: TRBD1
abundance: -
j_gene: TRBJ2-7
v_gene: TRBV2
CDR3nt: TGTGCCAGCAGGCTCACAGGGGGCGATTTGTACGAGCAGTACTTC
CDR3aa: CASRLTGGDLYEQYF

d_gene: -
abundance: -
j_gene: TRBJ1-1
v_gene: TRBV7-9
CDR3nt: TGTGCCAGCAGCATAAGGGGGTTGGACACTGAAGCTTTCTTT
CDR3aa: CASSIRGLDTEAFF

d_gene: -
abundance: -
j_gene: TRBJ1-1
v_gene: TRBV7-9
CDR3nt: TGTGCCAGCAGCTTCCAGGACATGAACACTGAAGCTTTCTTT
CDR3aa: CASSFQDMNTEAFF

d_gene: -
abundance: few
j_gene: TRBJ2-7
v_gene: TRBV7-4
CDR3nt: TGTGCCAGCAGCTACTCACGCGGGACAGCCCCTTACGAGCAGTACTTC
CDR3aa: CASSYSRGTAPYEQYF

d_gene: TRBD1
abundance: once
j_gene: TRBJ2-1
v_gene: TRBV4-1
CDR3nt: TGCGCCAGCAGCCAAGACTCAGGGGGCTCATACAATGAGCAGTTCTTC
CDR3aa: CASSQDSGGSYNEQFF

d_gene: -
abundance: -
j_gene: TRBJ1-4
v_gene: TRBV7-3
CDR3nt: TGTGCCAGCAGCCCCCGGCGGGGGGAAAAACTGTTTTTT
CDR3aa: CASSPRRGEKLFF

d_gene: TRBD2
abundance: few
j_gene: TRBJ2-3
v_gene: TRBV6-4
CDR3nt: TGTGCCAGCAGCAAACAACGACTAGCGGATACAGATACGCAGTATTTT
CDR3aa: CASSKQRLADTDTQYF

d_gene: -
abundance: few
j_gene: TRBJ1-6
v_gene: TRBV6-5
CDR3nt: TGTGCCAGCGGTGTCGTTGCGCGCCTCCACTTT
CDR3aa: CASGVVARLHF

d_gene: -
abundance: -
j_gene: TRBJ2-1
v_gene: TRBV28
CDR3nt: TGTGCCAGCAGTACTATACAGGGTCCGGATGAGCAGTTCTTC
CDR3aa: CASSTIQGPDEQFF

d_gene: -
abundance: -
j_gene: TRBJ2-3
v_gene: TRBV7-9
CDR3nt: TGTGCCAGCAGCCCGACGACTAGAATGGACACAGATGCGCAGTATTTT
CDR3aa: CASSPTTRMDTDAQYF

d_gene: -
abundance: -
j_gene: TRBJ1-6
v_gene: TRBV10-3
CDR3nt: TGTGCCATCAGTGAGTCGGGAGAGTCGGGCTCACCCCTCCACTTT
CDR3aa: CAISESGESGSPLHF

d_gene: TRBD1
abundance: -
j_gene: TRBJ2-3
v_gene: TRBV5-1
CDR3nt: TGCGCCAGCAGCCCACTTCCGGGACAGGGCATGAATACGCAGTATTTT
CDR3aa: CASSPLPGQGMNTQYF

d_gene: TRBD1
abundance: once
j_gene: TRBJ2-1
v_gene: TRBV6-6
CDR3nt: TGTGCCAGCAGTTACAGACAGGGGGCCTACAATGAGCAGTTCTTC
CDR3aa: CASSYRQGAYNEQFF

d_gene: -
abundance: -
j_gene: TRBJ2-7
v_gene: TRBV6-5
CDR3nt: TGTGCCAGCAGTTTAGGGGGGGAGGGCTCCTACGAGCAGTACTTC
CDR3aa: CASSLGGEGSYEQYF

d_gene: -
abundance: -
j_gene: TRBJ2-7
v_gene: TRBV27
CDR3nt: TGTGCCAGCAGTGCACACAGGACCTACGAGCAGTACTTC
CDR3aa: CASSAHRTYEQYF

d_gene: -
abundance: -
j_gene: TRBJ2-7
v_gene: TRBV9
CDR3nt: TGTGCCAGCAGCGAGGCGGATGACTACGAGCAGTACTTC
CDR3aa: CASSEADDYEQYF

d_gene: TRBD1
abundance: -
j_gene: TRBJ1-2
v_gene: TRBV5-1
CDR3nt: TGCGCCAGCAGCGTAGCCGGGACAGGAATATATGGCTACACCTTC
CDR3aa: CASSVAGTGIYGYTF

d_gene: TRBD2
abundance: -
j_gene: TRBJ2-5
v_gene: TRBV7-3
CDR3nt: TGTGCCAGCAGCCGCAAGCGGGGGGGACAAGAGACCCAGTACTTC
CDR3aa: CASSRKRGGQETQYF

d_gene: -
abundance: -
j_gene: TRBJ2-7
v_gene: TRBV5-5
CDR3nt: TGTGCCAGCAGCTTGGCTCACAAGTTTTACGAGCAGTACTTC
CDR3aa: CASSLAHKFYEQYF

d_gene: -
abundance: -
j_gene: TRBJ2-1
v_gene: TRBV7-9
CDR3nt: TGTGCCAGCAGCCCTAGTGGAGGGATATTCAATGAGCAGTTCTTC
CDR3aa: CASSPSGGIFNEQFF

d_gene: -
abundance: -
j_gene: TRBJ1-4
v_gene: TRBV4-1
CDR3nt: TGCGCCAGCAGCCAAGCGGGGGTTGGTAATGAAAAACTGTTTTTT
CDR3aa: CASSQAGVGNEKLFF

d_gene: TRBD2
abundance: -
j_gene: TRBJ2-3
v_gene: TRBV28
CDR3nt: TGTGCCAGCAGATCAAATAGCGGGAGGTCTTGGGATACGCAGTATTTT
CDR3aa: CASRSNSGRSWDTQYF

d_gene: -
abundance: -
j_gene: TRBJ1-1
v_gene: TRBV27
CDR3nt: TGTGCCAGCAGTCTAACAGGACTGAACACTGAAGCTTTCTTT
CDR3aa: CASSLTGLNTEAFF

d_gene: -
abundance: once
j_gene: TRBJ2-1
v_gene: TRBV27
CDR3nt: TGTGCCAGCAGTTGGGGGGGCAGGGGTGACAATGAGCAGTTCTTC
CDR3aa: CASSWGGRGDNEQFF

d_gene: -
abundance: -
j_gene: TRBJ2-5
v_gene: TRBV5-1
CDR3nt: TGCGCCAGCGGCTCGGCAAAGGGGCCGGAGACCCAGTACTTC
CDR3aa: CASGSAKGPETQYF

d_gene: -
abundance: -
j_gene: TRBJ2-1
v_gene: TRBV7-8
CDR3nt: TGTGCCAGCAGCTTAGATAGCCCCGACGACTACAATGAGCAGTTCTTC
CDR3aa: CASSLDSPDDYNEQFF

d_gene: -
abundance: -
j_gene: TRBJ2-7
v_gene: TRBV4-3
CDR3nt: TGCGCCAGCAGCCAAGATCGTCACGAGTCCTACGAGCAGTACTTC
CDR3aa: CASSQDRHESYEQYF

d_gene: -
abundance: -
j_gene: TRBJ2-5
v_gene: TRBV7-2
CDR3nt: TGTGCCAGCAGTTCTTCTAGCGTCGGGGAGACCCAGTACTTC
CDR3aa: CASSSSSVGETQYF

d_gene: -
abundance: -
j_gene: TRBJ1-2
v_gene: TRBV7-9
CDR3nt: TGTGCCAGCAGCTTAGAACCCCGCATAAATGGTGGAGATGGCTACACCTTC
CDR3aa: CASSLEPRINGGDGYTF

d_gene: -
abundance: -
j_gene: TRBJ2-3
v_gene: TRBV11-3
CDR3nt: TGTGCCAGCAGCCCGGGAACCACAGATACGCAGTATTTT
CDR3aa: CASSPGTTDTQYF

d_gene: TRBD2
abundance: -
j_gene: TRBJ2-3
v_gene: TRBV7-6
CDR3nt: TGTGCCAGCAGGCTTAGCGGGAGGGCCCAAGATACGCAGTATTTT
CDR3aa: CASRLSGRAQDTQYF

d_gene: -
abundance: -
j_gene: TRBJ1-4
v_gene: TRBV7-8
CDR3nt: TGTGCCAGCAGTAGACAGGTGAATGAAAATCGACTGTTTTTT
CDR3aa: CASSRQVNENRLFF

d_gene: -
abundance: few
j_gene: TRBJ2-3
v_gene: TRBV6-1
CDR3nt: TGTGCCAGCAGTGAACCCTATAATACGCAGTATTTT
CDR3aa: CASSEPYNTQYF

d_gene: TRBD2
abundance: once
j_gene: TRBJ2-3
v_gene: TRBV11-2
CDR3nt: TGTGCCAGCAGGGGGACTAGCGGGGGACCCACAGATACGCAGTATTTT
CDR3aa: CASRGTSGGPTDTQYF

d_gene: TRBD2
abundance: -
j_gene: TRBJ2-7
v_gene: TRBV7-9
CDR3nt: TGTGCCAGCAGCTCGAGTAGGGCCGGGACTAGACCGCTCGAGCAGTACTTC
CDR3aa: CASSSSRAGTRPLEQYF

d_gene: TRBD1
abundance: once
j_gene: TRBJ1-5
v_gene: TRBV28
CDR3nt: TGTGCCAGCCGTAACGGACAGGGGGGATATAGCAATCAGCCCCAGCATTTT
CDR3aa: CASRNGQGGYSNQPQHF

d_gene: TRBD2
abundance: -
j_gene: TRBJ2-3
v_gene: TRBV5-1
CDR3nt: TGCGCCAGCAGCTTGGAGCTAGCGGGGGCCGGAGCAGATACGCAGTATTTT
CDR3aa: CASSLELAGAGADTQYF

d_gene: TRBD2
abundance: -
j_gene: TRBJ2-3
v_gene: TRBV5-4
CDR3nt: TGTGCCAGCAGCTTGGGGCTAGCGGGGGCAGATACGCAGTATTTT
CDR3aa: CASSLGLAGADTQYF

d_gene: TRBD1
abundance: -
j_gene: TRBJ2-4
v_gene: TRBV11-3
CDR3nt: TGTGCCAGCAGCTTAGGGTTCGACAGGGGTGCCAAAAACATTCAGTACTTC
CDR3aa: CASSLGFDRGAKNIQYF

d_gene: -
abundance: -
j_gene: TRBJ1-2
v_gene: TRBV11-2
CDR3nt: TGTGCCAGCAGCACAGTATCCGCAGAAAACACCTTC
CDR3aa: CASSTVSAENTF

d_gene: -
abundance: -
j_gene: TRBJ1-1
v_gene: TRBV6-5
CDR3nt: TGTGCCAGCAGTCTTGACCGACGGGAGAACACTGAAGCTTTCTTT
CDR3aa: CASSLDRRENTEAFF

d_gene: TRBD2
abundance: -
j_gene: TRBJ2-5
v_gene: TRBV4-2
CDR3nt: TGTGCCAGCAGCCAAGCTGGCGGGAGGGCCGGGGAGACCCAGTACTTC
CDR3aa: CASSQAGGRAGETQYF

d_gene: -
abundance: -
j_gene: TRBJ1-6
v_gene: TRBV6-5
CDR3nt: TGTGCCAGCAGTAACTACGTACCCTACCATTCACCCCTCCACTTT
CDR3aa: CASSNYVPYHSPLHF